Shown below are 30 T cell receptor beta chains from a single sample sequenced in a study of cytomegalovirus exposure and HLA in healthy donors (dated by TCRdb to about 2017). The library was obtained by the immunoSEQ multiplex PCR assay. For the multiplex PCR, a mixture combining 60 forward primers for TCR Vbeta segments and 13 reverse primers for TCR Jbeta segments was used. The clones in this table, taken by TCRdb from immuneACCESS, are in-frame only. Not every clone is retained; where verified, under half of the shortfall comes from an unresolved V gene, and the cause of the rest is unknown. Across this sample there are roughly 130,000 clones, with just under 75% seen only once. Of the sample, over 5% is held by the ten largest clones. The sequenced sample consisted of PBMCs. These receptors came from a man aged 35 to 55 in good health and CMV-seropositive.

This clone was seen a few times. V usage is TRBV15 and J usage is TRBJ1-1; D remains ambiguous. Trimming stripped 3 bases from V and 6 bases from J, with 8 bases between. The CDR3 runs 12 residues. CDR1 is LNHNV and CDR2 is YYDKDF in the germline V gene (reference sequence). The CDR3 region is CATSSYSAEAFF. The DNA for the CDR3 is TGTGCCACCAGCAGTTACTCGGCTGAAGCTTTCTTT.

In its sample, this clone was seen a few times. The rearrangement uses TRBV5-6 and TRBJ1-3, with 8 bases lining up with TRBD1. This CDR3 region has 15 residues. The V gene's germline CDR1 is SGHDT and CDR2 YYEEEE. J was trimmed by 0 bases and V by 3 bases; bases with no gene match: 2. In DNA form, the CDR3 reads TGTGCCAGCAGCTGGGACAGGAGCTCTGGAAACACCATATATTTT. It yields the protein CASSWDRSSGNTIYF.

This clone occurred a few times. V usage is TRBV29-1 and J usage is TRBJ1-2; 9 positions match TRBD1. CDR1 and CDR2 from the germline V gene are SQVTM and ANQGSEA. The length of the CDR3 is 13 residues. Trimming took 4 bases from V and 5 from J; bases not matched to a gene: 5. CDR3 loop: CSVVRDRAYGYTF. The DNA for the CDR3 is TGCAGCGTTGTTAGGGACAGGGCATATGGCTACACCTTC. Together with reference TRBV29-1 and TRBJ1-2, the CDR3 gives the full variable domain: SAVISQKPSRDICQRGTSLTIQCQVDSQVTMMFWYRQQPGQSLTLIATANQGSEATYESGFVIDKFPISRPNLTFSTLTVSNMSPEDSSIYLCSVVRDRAYGYTFGSGTRLTVV.

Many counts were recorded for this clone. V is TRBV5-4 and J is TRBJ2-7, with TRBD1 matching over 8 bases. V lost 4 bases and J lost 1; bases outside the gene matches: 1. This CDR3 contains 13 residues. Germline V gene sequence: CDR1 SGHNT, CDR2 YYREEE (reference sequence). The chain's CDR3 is CASSGQGSYEQYF. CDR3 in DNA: TGTGCCAGCAGCGGACAGGGTTCCTACGAGCAGTACTTC. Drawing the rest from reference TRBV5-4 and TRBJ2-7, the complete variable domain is ETGVTQSPTHLIKTRGQQVTLRCSSQSGHNTVSWYQQALGQGPQFIFQYYREEENGRGNFPPRFSGLQFPNYSSELNVNALELDDSALYLCASSGQGSYEQYFGPGTRLTVT.

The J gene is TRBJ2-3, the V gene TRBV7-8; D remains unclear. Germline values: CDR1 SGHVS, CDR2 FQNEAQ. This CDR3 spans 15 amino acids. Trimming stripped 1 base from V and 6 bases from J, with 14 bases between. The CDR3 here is CASSLDVSPQDTQYF. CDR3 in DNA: TGTGCCAGCAGCTTAGACGTTTCTCCGCAGGATACGCAGTATTTT.

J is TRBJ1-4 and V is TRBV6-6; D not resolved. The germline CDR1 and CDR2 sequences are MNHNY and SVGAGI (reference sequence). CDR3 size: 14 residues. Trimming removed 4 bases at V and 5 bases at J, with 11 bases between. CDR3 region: CASSSSGENEKLFF. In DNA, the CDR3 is TGTGCCAGCAGTTCTTCTGGGGAGAATGAAAAACTGTTTTTT.

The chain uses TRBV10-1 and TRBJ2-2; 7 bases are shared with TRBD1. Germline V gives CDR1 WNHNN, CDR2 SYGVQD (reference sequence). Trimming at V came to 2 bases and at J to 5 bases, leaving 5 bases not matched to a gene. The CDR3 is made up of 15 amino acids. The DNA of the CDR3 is TGCGCCAGCAGTGAGGATCCAGGGGGAACCGGGGAGCTGTTTTTT. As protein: CASSEDPGGTGELFF.

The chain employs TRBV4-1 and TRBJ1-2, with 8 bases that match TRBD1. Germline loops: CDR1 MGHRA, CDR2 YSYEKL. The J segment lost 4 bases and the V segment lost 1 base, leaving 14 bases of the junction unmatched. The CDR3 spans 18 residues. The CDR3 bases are TGCGCCAGCAGCCAAGGGACAGGGAGGTGGCTCGGGGTCTATGGCTACACCTTC. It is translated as CASSQGTGRWLGVYGYTF.

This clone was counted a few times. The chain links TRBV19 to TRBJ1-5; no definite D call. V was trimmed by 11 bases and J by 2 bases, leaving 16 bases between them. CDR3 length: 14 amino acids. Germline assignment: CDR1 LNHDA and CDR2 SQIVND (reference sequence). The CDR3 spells CARGRRKGNQPQHF. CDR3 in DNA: TGTGCCCGAGGGAGGAGAAAGGGCAATCAGCCCCAGCATTTT.

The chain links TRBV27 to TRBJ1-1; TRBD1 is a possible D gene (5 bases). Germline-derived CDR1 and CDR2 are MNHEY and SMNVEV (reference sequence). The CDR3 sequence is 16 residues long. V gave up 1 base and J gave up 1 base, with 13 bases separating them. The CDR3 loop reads CASSLWPFQGNTEAFF. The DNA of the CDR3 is TGTGCCAGCAGTTTATGGCCCTTCCAGGGGAACACTGAAGCTTTCTTT.

The CDR3: CASSYRFSGINEQFF. The CDR3 coding sequence is TGTGCCAGCAGTTACCGTTTTAGCGGGATCAATGAGCAGTTCTTC. The rearrangement uses TRBV6-5 and TRBJ2-1, with 8 nucleotides matching TRBD2. The trim removed 2 bases at V and 6 bases at J, leaving 6 bases unmatched. CDR1 is MNHEY and CDR2 is SVGAGI in the germline V gene. This CDR3 contains 15 residues.

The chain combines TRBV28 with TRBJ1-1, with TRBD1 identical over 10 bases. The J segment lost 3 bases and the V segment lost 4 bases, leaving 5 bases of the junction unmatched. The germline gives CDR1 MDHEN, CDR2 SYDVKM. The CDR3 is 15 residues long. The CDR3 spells CASSSRQGAHTEAFF. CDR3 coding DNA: TGTGCCAGCAGTTCCAGACAGGGGGCGCACACTGAAGCTTTCTTT.

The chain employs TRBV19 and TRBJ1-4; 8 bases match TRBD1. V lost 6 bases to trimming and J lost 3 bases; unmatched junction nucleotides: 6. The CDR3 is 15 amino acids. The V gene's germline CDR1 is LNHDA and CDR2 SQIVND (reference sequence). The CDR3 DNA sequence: TGTGCCAGTAGAAACCAGGGGGCGGCTAATGAAAAACTGTTTTTT. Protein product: CASRNQGAANEKLFF.

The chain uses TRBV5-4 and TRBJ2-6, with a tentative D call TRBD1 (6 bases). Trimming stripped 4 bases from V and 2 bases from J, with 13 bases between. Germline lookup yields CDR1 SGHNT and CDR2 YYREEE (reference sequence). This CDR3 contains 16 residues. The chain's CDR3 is CASSVDRRTGANVLTF. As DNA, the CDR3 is TGTGCCAGCAGCGTGGACAGAAGGACTGGGGCCAACGTCCTGACTTTC.

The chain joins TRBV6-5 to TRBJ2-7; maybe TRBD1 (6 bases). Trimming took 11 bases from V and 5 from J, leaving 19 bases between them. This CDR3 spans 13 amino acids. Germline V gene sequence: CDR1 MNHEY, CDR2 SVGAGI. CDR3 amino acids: CASRAGAKNEQYF. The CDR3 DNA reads TGTGCCTCCAGGGCAGGGGCGAAGAACGAGCAGTACTTC.

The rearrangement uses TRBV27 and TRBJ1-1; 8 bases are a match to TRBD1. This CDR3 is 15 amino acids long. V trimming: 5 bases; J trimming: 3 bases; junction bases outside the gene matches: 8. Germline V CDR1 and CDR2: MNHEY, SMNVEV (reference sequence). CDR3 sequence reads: CASSPWTGRHTEAFF. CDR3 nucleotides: TGTGCCAGCAGTCCATGGACAGGGAGGCACACTGAAGCTTTCTTT.

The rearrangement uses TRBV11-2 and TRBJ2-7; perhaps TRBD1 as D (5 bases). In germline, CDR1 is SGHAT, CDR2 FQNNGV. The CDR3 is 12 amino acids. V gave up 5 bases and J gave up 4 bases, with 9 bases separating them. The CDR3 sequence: CASSHQGYEQYF. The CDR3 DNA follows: TGTGCCAGCAGCCACCAGGGATACGAGCAGTACTTC.

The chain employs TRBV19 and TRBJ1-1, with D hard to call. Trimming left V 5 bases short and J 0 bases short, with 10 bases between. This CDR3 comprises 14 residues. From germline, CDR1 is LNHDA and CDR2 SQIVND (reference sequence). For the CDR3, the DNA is TGTGCCAGTAGTGAACCAAACATGAACACTGAAGCTTTCTTT. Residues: CASSEPNMNTEAFF.

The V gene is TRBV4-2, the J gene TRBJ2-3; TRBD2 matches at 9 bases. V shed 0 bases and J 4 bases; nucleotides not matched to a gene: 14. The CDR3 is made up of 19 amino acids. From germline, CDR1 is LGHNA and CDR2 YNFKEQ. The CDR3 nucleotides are TGTGCCAGCAGCCAAGATCCAAAAGGTAGCGGGAGTTCTGCAGATACGCAGTATTTT. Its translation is CASSQDPKGSGSSADTQYF.

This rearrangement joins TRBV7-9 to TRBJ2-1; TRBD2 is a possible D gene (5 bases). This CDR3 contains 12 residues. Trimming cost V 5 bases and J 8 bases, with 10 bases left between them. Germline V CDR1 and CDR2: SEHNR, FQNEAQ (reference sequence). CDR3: CASSPGGHEQFF. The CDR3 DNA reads TGTGCCAGCAGCCCCGGCGGGCATGAGCAGTTCTTC. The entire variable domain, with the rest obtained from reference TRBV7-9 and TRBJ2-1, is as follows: DTGVSQNPRHKITKRGQNVTFRCDPISEHNRLYWYRQTLGQGPEFLTYFQNEAQLEKSRLLSDRFSAERPKGSFSTLEIQRTEQGDSAMYLCASSPGGHEQFFGPGTRLTVL.

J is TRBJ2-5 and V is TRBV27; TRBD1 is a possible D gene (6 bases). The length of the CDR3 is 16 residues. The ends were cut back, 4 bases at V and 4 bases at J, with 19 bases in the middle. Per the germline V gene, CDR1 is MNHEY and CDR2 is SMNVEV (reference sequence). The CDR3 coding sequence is TGTGCCAGCAGTTCTGGGGGCCTTCCTGGGGGAGAGACCCAGTACTTC. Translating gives CASSSGGLPGGETQYF.

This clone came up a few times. The CDR3 coding sequence is TGCGCCAGCAGCTGGGGAACCGGACAGGTCTACGAGCAGTACTTC. It is translated as CASSWGTGQVYEQYF. The genes are TRBV5-1 and TRBJ2-7; 7 bases are a match to TRBD1. The CDR3 consists of 15 residues. Germline lookup yields CDR1 SGHRS and CDR2 YFSETQ. Unmatched junction bases numbered 9, after V lost 3 bases and J lost 3 bases.

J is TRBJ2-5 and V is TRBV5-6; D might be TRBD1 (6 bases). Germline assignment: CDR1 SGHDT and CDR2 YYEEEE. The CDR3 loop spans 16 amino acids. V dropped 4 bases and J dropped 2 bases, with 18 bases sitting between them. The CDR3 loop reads CASSRLGWTVQETQYF. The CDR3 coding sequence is TGTGCCAGCAGCCGCTTGGGATGGACAGTTCAAGAGACCCAGTACTTC.

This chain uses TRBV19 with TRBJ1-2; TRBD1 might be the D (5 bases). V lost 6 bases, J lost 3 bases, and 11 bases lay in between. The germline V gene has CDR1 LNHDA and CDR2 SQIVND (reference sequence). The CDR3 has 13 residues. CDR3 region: CASRTTDDYGYTF. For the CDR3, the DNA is TGTGCCAGTAGGACGACAGACGACTATGGCTACACCTTC.

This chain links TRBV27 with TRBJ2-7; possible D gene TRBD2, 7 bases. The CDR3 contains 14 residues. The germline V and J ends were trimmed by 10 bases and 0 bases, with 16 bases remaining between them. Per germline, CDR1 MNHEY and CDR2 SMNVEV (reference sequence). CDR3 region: CATGGGPSSYEQYF. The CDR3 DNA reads TGTGCCACTGGGGGGGGCCCCAGCTCCTACGAGCAGTACTTC.

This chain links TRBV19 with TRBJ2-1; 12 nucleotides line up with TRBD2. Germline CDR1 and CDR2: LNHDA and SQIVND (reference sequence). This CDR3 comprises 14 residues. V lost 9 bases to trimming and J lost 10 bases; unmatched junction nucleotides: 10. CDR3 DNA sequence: TGTGCCAGCGTCACTAGCGGGAGGACTCGGGAGCAGTTCTTC. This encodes CASVTSGRTREQFF.

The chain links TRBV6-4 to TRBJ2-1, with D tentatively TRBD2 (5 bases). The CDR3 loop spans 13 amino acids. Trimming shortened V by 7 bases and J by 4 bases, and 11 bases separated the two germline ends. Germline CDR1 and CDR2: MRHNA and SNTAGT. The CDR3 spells CASKADAYNEQFF. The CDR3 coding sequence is TGTGCCAGCAAAGCGGACGCATACAATGAGCAGTTCTTC.

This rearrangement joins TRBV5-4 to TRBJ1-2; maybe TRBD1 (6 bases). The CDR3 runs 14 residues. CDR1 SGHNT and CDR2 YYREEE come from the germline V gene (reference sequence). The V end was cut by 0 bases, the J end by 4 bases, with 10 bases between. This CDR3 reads CASSLVGASYGYTF. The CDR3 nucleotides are TGTGCCAGCAGCTTGGTGGGGGCCTCCTATGGCTACACCTTC.

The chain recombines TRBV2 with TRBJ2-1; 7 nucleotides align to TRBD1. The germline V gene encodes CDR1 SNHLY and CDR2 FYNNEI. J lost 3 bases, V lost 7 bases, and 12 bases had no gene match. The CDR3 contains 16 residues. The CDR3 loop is CASNELRQGDYNEQFF. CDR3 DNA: TGTGCCAGCAACGAGCTGCGACAGGGAGACTACAATGAGCAGTTCTTC.

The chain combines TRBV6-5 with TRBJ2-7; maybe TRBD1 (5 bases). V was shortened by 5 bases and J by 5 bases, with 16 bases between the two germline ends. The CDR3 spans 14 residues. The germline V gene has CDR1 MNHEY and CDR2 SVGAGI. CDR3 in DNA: TGTGCCAGCAGTCCCCTCCCAGGGCACAACGAGCAGTACTTC. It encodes CASSPLPGHNEQYF.